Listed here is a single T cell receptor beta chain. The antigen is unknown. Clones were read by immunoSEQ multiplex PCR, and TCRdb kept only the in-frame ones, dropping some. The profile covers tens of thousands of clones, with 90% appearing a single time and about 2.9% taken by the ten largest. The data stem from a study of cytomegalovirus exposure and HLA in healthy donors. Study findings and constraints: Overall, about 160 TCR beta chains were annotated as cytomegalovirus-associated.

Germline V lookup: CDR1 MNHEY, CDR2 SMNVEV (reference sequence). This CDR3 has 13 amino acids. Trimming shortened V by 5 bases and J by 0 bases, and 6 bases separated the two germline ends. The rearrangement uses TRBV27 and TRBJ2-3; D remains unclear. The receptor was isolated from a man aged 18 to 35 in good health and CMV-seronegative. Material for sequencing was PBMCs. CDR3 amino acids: CASSTPSTDTQYF. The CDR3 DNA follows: TGTGCCAGCAGTACTCCTAGCACAGATACGCAGTATTTT.